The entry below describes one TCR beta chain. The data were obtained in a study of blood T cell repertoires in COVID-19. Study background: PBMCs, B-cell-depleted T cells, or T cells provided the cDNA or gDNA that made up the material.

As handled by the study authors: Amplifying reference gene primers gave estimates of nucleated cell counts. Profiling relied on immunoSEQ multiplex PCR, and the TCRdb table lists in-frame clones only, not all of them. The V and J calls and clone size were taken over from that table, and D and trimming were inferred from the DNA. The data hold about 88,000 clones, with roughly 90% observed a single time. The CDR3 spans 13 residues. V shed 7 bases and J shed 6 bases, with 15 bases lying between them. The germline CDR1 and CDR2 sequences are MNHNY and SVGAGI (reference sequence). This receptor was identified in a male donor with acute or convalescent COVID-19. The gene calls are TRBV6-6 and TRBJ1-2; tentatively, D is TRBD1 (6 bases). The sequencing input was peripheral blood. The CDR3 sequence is CASTPGAGDGYTF. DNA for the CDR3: TGTGCCAGCACCCCAGGGGCGGGGGATGGCTACACCTTC.